Sequencing of this T cell receptor beta chain was carried out in a study of CD8 T cells in ankylosing spondylitis. Overall study results and limits: A motif in TCR beta, a set of under 10 highly homologous variants, appeared characteristic of ankylosing spondylitis blood. Clones linked to disease were reported to show significant enrichment in matched ankylosing spondylitis synovial fluid. Prior literature has documented some motif variants in synovial fluid and blood from reactive arthritis.

Generation of TCR beta libraries employed quantitative 5'-RACE incorporating molecular barcodes. TCRdb processed the 5' RACE reads anew with MiXCR; each CDR3 protein has one entry. The table shows 200,000 to 250,000 distinct CDR3 sequences, with 7% to 8% occurring only once. In this sample, this clonotype turned up a few times. The antigen remains unidentified. The CDR3 extends over 19 amino acids. The sample consisted of blood, either unsorted or a sorted T cell fraction (not recorded which). This TCR came from a male donor with ankylosing spondylitis. The J gene is TRBJ2-4, the V gene TRBV21-1; the table's D call of TRBD1 was not tested on the DNA. TRBV21-1 is an annotated pseudogene. CDR3 region: CASSAAGDAESLAKNIQYF. CDR3 in DNA: TGTGCCAGCAGCGCCGCGGGGGACGCCGAATCTTTAGCCAAAAACATTCAGTACTTC.